This T cell receptor (beta chain) was identified in a study of PD-1 blockade in classical Hodgkin lymphoma. Points from the study as a whole: CD8+ TCR diversity did not rise significantly by C4D1, unlike CD4+. Reasons behind the repertoire differences stay unclear, perhaps disease activity or earlier therapy. Complete responders started with a diversity level that resembled newly diagnosed patients at baseline.

Repertoires were generated with immunoSEQ multiplex PCR, while TCRdb's copy carries only in-frame clones and drops some. Among about 33,000 clones listed, approximately 65% were seen once. Time point defined: cycle 4 day 1 (C4D1), after about 6 weeks of nivolumab. Relapse after autologous stem cell transplantation occurred in every patient, and brentuximab vedotin exposure varied. CDR1 and CDR2 (germline): LGHNA, YNFKEQ. Trimming left V 1 base short and J 0 bases short, with 6 bases between. The CDR3 has 14 amino acids. Details on this clone: Its target is not known.

This clonotype was obtained from a human donor with classical Hodgkin lymphoma. Source: peripheral blood mononuclear cells (PBMCs), taken before the fourth cycle of nivolumab. V and J are TRBV4-2 and TRBJ1-1; D unclear. The CDR3 loop is CASSQGGMNTEAFF. The CDR3 DNA is TGTGCCAGCAGCCAAGGGGGAATGAACACTGAAGCTTTCTTT.